Listed below are T cell receptor beta chains from one sample, sequenced in a study of blood T cell repertoires in COVID-19. The protocol was immunoSEQ multiplex PCR, while the TCRdb copy is restricted to in-frame clones and leaves out a portion. The sample gives 200,000 to 300,000 clones, about 83% of which show up once; roughly 1.9% is in the top ten. Sequencing input: PBMCs or T cells enriched from blood (not recorded which). All receptors come from a woman aged 45-65 years who had recovered from COVID-19. CDR3s leave out the opening cysteine and the closing phenylalanine or tryptophan. For some rows the clone size is stated as once, few or many, or as a class when expanded; others skip it.

clone_size: .; j_call: TRBJ2-5; v_call: TRBV2; cdr3_aa: ASSDPAGGPRETQY
clone_size: .; j_call: TRBJ2-5; v_call: TRBV6-5; cdr3_aa: ASSSGPTGGTQY
clone_size: .; j_call: TRBJ2-3; v_call: TRBV7-9; cdr3_aa: ASSSSAGTGFTDTQY
clone_size: once; j_call: TRBJ1-2; v_call: TRBV3-1/TRBV3-2; cdr3_aa: ASSSQGVDYGYT
clone_size: .; j_call: TRBJ2-5; v_call: TRBV11-3; cdr3_aa: ASSPSMRGQETQY
clone_size: .; j_call: TRBJ1-1; v_call: TRBV18; cdr3_aa: ASSPLGTGANTEAF
clone_size: .; j_call: TRBJ2-1; v_call: TRBV27; cdr3_aa: ASSLSMGVLYNEQF
clone_size: once; j_call: TRBJ1-2; v_call: TRBV18; cdr3_aa: ASSQNRDRSYGYT
clone_size: .; j_call: TRBJ2-7; v_call: TRBV5-4; cdr3_aa: ASNPGGNVHEQY
clone_size: .; j_call: TRBJ2-7; v_call: TRBV2; cdr3_aa: ASSEELVSSYEQY
clone_size: .; j_call: TRBJ2-5; v_call: TRBV11-2; cdr3_aa: ASSLLYDRGIRETQY
clone_size: .; j_call: TRBJ1-3; v_call: TRBV25-1; cdr3_aa: ASSSWGDGDTIY
clone_size: .; j_call: TRBJ1-1; v_call: TRBV5-5; cdr3_aa: ASSFPSLGPEAF
clone_size: .; j_call: TRBJ2-7; v_call: TRBV14; cdr3_aa: ASSPRTGTGNYEQY
clone_size: .; j_call: TRBJ2-1; v_call: TRBV13; cdr3_aa: ASSLGTGADYNEQF
clone_size: .; j_call: TRBJ2-1; v_call: TRBV4-2; cdr3_aa: ASSHGSSYNEQF
clone_size: .; j_call: TRBJ1-2; v_call: TRBV5-5; cdr3_aa: ASSLNGANYGYT
clone_size: .; j_call: TRBJ2-7; v_call: TRBV6-5; cdr3_aa: ASGRDTSYEQY
clone_size: once; j_call: TRBJ1-5; v_call: TRBV7-6; cdr3_aa: ASSSGQGASQPQH
clone_size: .; j_call: TRBJ2-7; v_call: TRBV20-1; cdr3_aa: SASVTTGTGSAEQY
clone_size: .; j_call: TRBJ1-3; v_call: TRBV3-1/TRBV3-2; cdr3_aa: ASSQDVGRNTIY
clone_size: once; j_call: TRBJ2-3; v_call: TRBV7-9; cdr3_aa: ASSTPWTSGAATDTQY
clone_size: .; j_call: TRBJ2-1; v_call: TRBV24-1; cdr3_aa: ATSDQGGRSNEQF
clone_size: .; j_call: TRBJ2-1; v_call: TRBV7-8; cdr3_aa: ASSLFQGRTATEQF
clone_size: many; j_call: TRBJ2-1; v_call: TRBV4-2; cdr3_aa: ASSQDLDSGGNEQF
clone_size: .; j_call: TRBJ1-2; v_call: TRBV7-2; cdr3_aa: ASSLSQGATGYT
clone_size: .; j_call: TRBJ1-5; v_call: TRBV27; cdr3_aa: ASSLTGGGQPQH
clone_size: .; j_call: TRBJ1-3; v_call: TRBV19; cdr3_aa: ASSLYQGKFSGNTIY
clone_size: .; j_call: TRBJ2-1; v_call: TRBV19; cdr3_aa: ASGEQGSYNEQF
clone_size: .; j_call: TRBJ1-6; v_call: TRBV27; cdr3_aa: ASRAGLNSPLH
clone_size: .; j_call: TRBJ2-7; v_call: TRBV7-9; cdr3_aa: ASSLLSSGGTPYEQY
clone_size: few; j_call: TRBJ1-4; v_call: TRBV5-1; cdr3_aa: ASSLGTGGWTNEKLF
clone_size: .; j_call: TRBJ2-4; v_call: TRBV6-1; cdr3_aa: ASSEVAGLAGGQAKNIQY
clone_size: .; j_call: TRBJ2-7; v_call: TRBV5-1; cdr3_aa: ASSLGRVAYEQY
clone_size: once; j_call: TRBJ1-2; v_call: TRBV25-1; cdr3_aa: ASSELADYYGYT